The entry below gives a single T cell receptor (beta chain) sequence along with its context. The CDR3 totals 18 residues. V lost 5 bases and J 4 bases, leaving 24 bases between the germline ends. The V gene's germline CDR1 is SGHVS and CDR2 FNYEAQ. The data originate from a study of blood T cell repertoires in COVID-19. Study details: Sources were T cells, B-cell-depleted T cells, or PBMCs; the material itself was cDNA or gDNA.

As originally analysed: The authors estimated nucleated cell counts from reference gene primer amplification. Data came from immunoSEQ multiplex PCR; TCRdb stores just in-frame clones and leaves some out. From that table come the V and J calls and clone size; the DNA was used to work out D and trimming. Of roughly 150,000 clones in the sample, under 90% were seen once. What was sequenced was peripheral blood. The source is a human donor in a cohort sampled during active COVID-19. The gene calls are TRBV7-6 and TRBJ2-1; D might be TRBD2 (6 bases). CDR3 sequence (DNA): TGTGCCAGCAGCATGACCATTACTAGCCACGGTTGGTACAATGAGCAGTTCTTC. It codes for CASSMTITSHGWYNEQFF.